The clone carrying this T cell receptor beta chain came up a few times. Its antigen is unidentified. CDR3 length equals 13 residues. Deletions cut 5 bases from V and 3 bases from J, with 11 bases between. Germline CDR1 and CDR2: MDHEN and SYDVKM. This specimen belongs to a study of human T cells and chemical hapten exposure. Across the whole study: Investigators sensitized roughly 2 cm by roughly 2 cm of upper inner arm skin with 2% DPC. Overall study findings and caveats: Expanded TCRs clustered into significantly more large CDR3 similarity groups than controls, the analysis revealed.

Stated time point: pre-sensitization, week 0. Indicated treatment: therapeutic diphenylcyclopropenone sensitization with weekly scalp DPC. Each cDNA molecule in the library carried unique molecular identifiers. TCRdb reanalysed the RACE reads using MiXCR and keeps one entry per CDR3 protein. The sample has around 330,000 distinct CDR3 sequences; 5.5% are singletons. The clonotype comes from a woman aged 18-29 years with alopecia areata. Some clones in this sample may be carry-over from other donors' samples. Sequencing was performed on whole blood, taken in connection with sensitization to the hapten diphenylcyclopropenone (DPC). The V and J genes are TRBV28 and TRBJ2-7; D may be TRBD1 (6 bases). The CDR3 loop is CASSTRDIYEQYF. The CDR3 coding sequence is TGTGCCAGCAGTACCCGGGACATCTACGAGCAGTACTTC.